This T cell receptor beta chain came from a study of read filtering for tumor transcriptome and immune sequencing (dated by TCRdb to about 2020). In the study overall: The cohort consisted of approximately 16 male and approximately 15 female patients, with a mean age of around 66 years and an age range of 47 to 80. Under revised international staging, roughly eight patients fell into R-ISS I, some 15 into R-ISS II and six or seven into R-ISS III. After DNase treatment, whole-transcriptome libraries were prepared with the TruSeq RNA Access Library Prep Kit. Per sample, about 3.5 to 10.27 million TCR-region mapped reads were obtained with IR-seq, compared with only about 80 to 1273 with RNA-seq. TCR repertoires obtained by targeted immune repertoire sequencing and by bulk whole-transcriptome sequencing performed on the same bone marrow samples were compared. A main aim was a read-filtering strategy for immune repertoire data, specifically whether clonotypes supported by a single read should be removed.

Each patient had bone marrow sampled at the time of active disease. Bone marrow mononuclear cells were isolated by Ficoll-Hypaque density gradient centrifugation. CD138-negative cells were obtained by negative selection after labeling with CD138 magnetic microbeads on a MACS separator, removing myeloma plasma cells. Flow cytometry on an Attune NxT with CD138 antibodies was used to check the purity of the isolated cells. TRIzol reagent was used to extract total RNA, and a NanoDrop spectrophotometer was used to quantify the extracted RNA. Paired RNA-seq and IR-seq were performed on each patient's CD138-negative bone marrow sample. Results the study describes overall, beyond this receptor: Removing single-read clonotypes increased the correlation between IR-seq and RNA-seq shared clonotype proportions. Single-read clonotypes made up roughly 80% of clonotypes but only about 4% of total reads in IR-seq, compared with around 71% of clonotypes and around 41% of reads in RNA-seq. The sorted CD138-negative fraction was a mixed bone marrow immune population, not purified T cells. IR-seq captured clonotypes at much higher depth and more reliably than RNA-seq, and smaller IR-seq throughput sufficed to identify most shared clonotypes.

Starting from 400 ng RNA, TCR libraries were constructed with the Immunoverse kit using molecular barcoded adaptors that cover the alpha/delta and beta/gamma chains. TCR library preparation used the same RNA that went into transcriptome sequencing. An Illumina HiSeq 4000 with 2 x 150 cycles was used to sequence the TCR libraries. Per the source publication's procedure: MiXCR aligned TCR reads to human V, D, J and C references and assembled the aligned reads into CDR3 clonotypes, with quality filtering and error correction included. The tcR package in R was used to analyze clonotype counts and gene usage diversity. Raw mapping reads were checked after the RNA-seq reads had been mapped by STAR aligner version 2.5.3a onto the human GRCh37 genome. To test how sequencing depth affects detected clonotypes, IR-seq fastq files were randomly downsampled with Seqtk 1.3. In TCRdb, the public reads were trimmed at Q25 with fastp and aligned with MiXCR, with productive beta chains retained. CDR3 protein duplicates are merged, each entry listing the most common genes and DNA. Clone size and V and J calls follow TCRdb, not the original study. A total of tens of thousands of distinct CDR3 sequences appear in this sample, roughly 19% of them only once. Roughly a tenth of the sample is taken by the ten largest.

Regarding this clonotype: The clone's antigen remains unknown. At one of its ends the junction is not consistent with the germline gene, which may arise from a read error.

The sequence was collected from a donor aged 40 or over with multiple myeloma. The sample was a population of CD138-negative cells sorted from bone marrow. The cell subset or site tag for this specimen amounts to: bone marrow mononuclear cells depleted of CD138+ plasma/myeloma cells by negative magnetic selection.

The DNA reads as follows: TGTGCCAGCAGCGGGGAAGCAGGGGCCTCCTACGGGCAGTACTTC. This sequence encodes CASSGEAGASYGQYF. The rearranged segments are TRBV9 and TRBJ2-7; TRBD1 is perhaps the D gene, given 6 matching bases. The germline V gene encodes CDR1 SGDLS and CDR2 YYNGEE. Including the terminal cysteine and phenylalanine, the CDR3 comprises 15 residues. The retained sequence is limited to the CDR3, 45 bases, with the frame set at the first base.